This TCR beta chain was documented in a study of post-analysis software for immune sequencing data. About the study: Relapsing-remitting, secondary progressive and progressive-relapsing forms of multiple sclerosis all featured among disease courses.

Notes on the study in general: Comparison with controls showed significantly lower normalized Chao1 diversity in multiple sclerosis patients.

Comment on this clonotype: Its antigen is not known.

Sequencing libraries made from TCR beta cDNA carried unique molecular identifiers. T cells numbering roughly 0.9 to 11 million gave rise to 500,000 or so cDNA molecules. TCRdb recomputed calls from the PCR reads with MiXCR, one row per CDR3 protein. The data contain roughly 600,000 distinct CDR3 sequences, around 40% of them singletons. The specimen was blood. The receptor was derived from a girl aged 5-17 years with multiple sclerosis.

The CDR3 DNA sequence: TGCGCCAGCAGCCAAGATCTATGGGGACTAGCGGGGTCAGATACGCAGTATTTT. Encoded protein: CASSQDLWGLAGSDTQYF. The gene calls are TRBV4-1 and TRBJ2-3; 13 positions match TRBD2. The CDR3 sequence is 18 residues long. V shed 0 bases and J 4 bases; nucleotides not matched to a gene: 7. Germline V CDR1 and CDR2: MGHRA, YSYEKL.